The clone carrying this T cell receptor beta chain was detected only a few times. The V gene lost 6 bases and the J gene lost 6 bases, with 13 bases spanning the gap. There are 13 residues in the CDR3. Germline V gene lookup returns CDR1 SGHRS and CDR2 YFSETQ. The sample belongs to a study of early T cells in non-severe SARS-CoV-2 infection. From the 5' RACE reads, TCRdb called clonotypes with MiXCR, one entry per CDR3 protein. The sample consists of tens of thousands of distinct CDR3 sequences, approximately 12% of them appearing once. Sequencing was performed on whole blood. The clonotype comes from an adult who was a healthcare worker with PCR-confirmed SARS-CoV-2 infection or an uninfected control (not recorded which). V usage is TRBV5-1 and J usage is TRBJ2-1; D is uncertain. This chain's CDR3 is CASTIGEINEQFF. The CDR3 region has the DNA TGCGCCAGCACGATTGGGGAAATCAATGAGCAGTTCTTC.